This TCR beta chain stems from a study of blood T cell repertoires in COVID-19 (TCRdb year 2020). Regarding the research as a whole: Collaborator samples came from the United States, Italy and Spain and covered acute and convalescent phases of COVID-19. The prospective study material was composed of cDNA or gDNA derived from T cells, B-cell-depleted T cells, or PBMCs. A de-identified subject ID, COVID-19 status, age in years and sex were almost always included in the sample metadata. HLA class I and class II types, where available, came from metadata supplied by the sample provider rather than from assay-based typing. The dataset comprised deeply sampled blood TCRbeta repertoires from subjects exposed to, actively infected with, or recovered from COVID-19. The repertoires were made available in a free public database intended to serve as a resource for research on the immune response to SARS-CoV-2. Samples came from the ongoing ImmuneRACE study (first 160 participants) plus 1,254 subjects from 6 global collaborators.

A word on this clone: Its antigen remains unidentified. Base qualities were left out, and no much larger clone turns up one base away.

CDR1 MGHDK and CDR2 SYGVNS were looked up in the germline V gene. The CDR3 spans 13 residues, from the cysteine through the phenylalanine. Left in the record is the CDR3 DNA by itself, 39 bases read in frame from the first base. V loses 8 bases, J loses 2 bases, and the germline ends lie 12 bases apart. TCRbeta CDR3 regions were amplified from genomic DNA by means of the immunoSEQ Assay, a bias-controlled multiplex PCR. The authors' pipeline ran thus. The number of nucleated cells in each sample was estimated by amplification of reference gene primers within the assay. To quantify the absolute abundance of each unique TCRbeta CDR3 rearrangement, sequence reads were collapsed and filtered. For each sample, productive Simpson clonality was calculated as the square root of Simpson's diversity index across productive rearrangements. TCRdb provides this immuneACCESS table in a form limited to in-frame rearrangements. Some clones are lacking; in checked studies, under half of them reflect an unresolved V gene, and why the rest are absent is not known. The D gene and trimming were derived from the DNA, and the V and J assignments and clone size from that table. The sample records about 230,000 clones, 65% to 85% of which are singletons. Of the sample, about 4.2% is held by the ten largest clones.

Whole blood was collected in K2EDTA tubes by collaborating institutions according to the institutions' own protocols. For TCRbeta analysis, collaborators shipped samples in one of three forms: frozen whole blood, isolated PBMCs, or DNA extracted from either of those sample types. What the study reported, not specific to this receptor: The quantity of clinical and demographic metadata differed by source and by participant and was supplied without curation.

This receptor was identified in a man aged 45 to 65 with active or convalescent COVID-19. Here the chain combines TRBV25-1 and TRBJ1-2; no confident D gene assignment can be made. Sequenced: peripheral blood. The CDR3 amino acid sequence is: CASARAGNYGYTF. The DNA sequence is TGTGCCAGCGCAAGGGCGGGAAACTATGGCTACACCTTC.